A single sample is the source of the 11 T cell receptor beta chains below, sequenced in a study of cytomegalovirus exposure and HLA in healthy donors. With 60 Vbeta and 13 Jbeta primers, the PCR was carried out. The table came from immunoSEQ multiplex PCR; TCRdb's copy has only in-frame clones and leaves some out. The table records a few hundred thousand clones, less than 85% of them present only once. Material for sequencing was PBMCs. The receptors here all came from a girl aged 2-10 years in good health and CMV-seronegative.

The V and J genes are TRBV15 and TRBJ1-4; no clear D gene. The V and J ends lost 1 base and 5 bases respectively, with 5 bases between them. This CDR3 has 13 amino acids. Per germline, CDR1 LNHNV and CDR2 YYDKDF (reference sequence). CDR3 nucleotides: TGTGCCACCAGCAGAGGCCTAAATGAAAAACTGTTTTTT. Translated: CATSRGLNEKLFF.

Concerning this clone: The junction shows a germline mismatch at one end, possibly a read error. The CDR3 spells CVSNDYVRNEQFF. DNA for the CDR3: TGTGTCAGCAATGACTACGTTAGGAATGAGCAGTTCTTC. The chain couples TRBV6-5 to TRBJ2-1, with a weak D call TRBD2 (5 bases). Germline CDR1 is MNHEY and CDR2 is SVGAGI. This CDR3 has 13 residues.

The chain is built from TRBV4-1 and TRBJ2-7, with 8 bases aligning to TRBD2. Germline trimming cut 0 bases from V and 2 bases from J; bases unmatched to any gene: 6. The germline V gene has CDR1 MGHRA and CDR2 YSYEKL. The CDR3 loop spans 16 amino acids. The CDR3 DNA reads TGCGCCAGCAGCCAAGATCGGAGGACTAGCACCTACGAGCAGTACTTC. Its protein product is CASSQDRRTSTYEQYF.

The rearrangement joins TRBV2 to TRBJ2-1; TRBD2 agrees at 8 bases. Germline V gene data show CDR1 as SNHLY and CDR2 as FYNNEI. The V and J ends lost 7 bases and 4 bases, in that order; junction bases with no gene match: 9. The CDR3 extends over 15 amino acids. The CDR3 spells CASKELAGRYNEQFF. CDR3 in DNA: TGTGCCAGCAAAGAGTTAGCGGGGCGATACAATGAGCAGTTCTTC.

J is TRBJ2-3 and V is TRBV5-1, with 9 bases that match TRBD1. Germline CDR1 and CDR2: SGHRS and YFSETQ. The CDR3 has 16 amino acids. The V gene end was trimmed by 4 bases and the J gene end by 3 bases; junction bases not matched to a gene: 9. The CDR3 sequence is CASSRSTGQGTDTQYF. The DNA for the CDR3 is TGCGCCAGCAGCCGGAGTACGGGACAGGGAACAGATACGCAGTATTTT.

This chain connects TRBV5-1 to TRBJ1-2; 10 positions agree with TRBD1. The germline V gene has CDR1 SGHRS and CDR2 YFSETQ. The length of the CDR3 is 17 residues. V trimming: 5 bases; J trimming: 4 bases; junction bases outside the gene matches: 14. The CDR3 spells CASSSSVRDRGGYGYTF. DNA for the CDR3: TGCGCCAGCAGTTCGAGCGTCCGGGACAGGGGTGGCTATGGCTACACCTTC.

The gene calls are TRBV4-1 and TRBJ1-5, with a tentative D call TRBD1 (5 bases). Between the trimmed V and J ends, which lost 2 bases and 5 bases, there was a span of 13 bases. Per the germline V gene, CDR1 is MGHRA and CDR2 is YSYEKL. The CDR3 totals 15 residues. The CDR3 loop is CASSQPDSTHQPQHF. DNA of the CDR3: TGCGCCAGCAGCCAACCTGACAGTACTCATCAGCCCCAGCATTTT.

The CDR3 here is CASSRRDRGYEQYF. CDR3 bases: TGTGCCAGCAGCCGCCGGGACAGGGGTTACGAGCAGTACTTC. V and J are TRBV11-2 and TRBJ2-7; 10 positions match TRBD1. J lost 4 bases, V lost 5 bases, and 5 bases had no gene match. The CDR3 loop spans 14 amino acids. Germline assignment: CDR1 SGHAT and CDR2 FQNNGV.

V and J are TRBV7-8 and TRBJ2-1; 11 bases are shared with TRBD2. The V segment lost 4 bases and the J segment 0 bases; nucleotides outside the gene matches: 8. This CDR3 has 18 amino acids. CDR1 and CDR2 from the germline V gene are SGHVS and FQNEAQ. The DNA for the CDR3 is TGTGCCAGCAGCTCGCTAGCGGGAGGAATTATCTCCTACAATGAGCAGTTCTTC. It translates to CASSSLAGGIISYNEQFF.

This clone was observed a single time. The chain is built from TRBV6-1 and TRBJ1-2; 7 bases fit TRBD1. The CDR3 runs to 13 residues. CDR1 is MNHNS, CDR2 SASEGT, per germline. V lost 3 bases and J lost 8; bases outside the gene matches: 6. The CDR3 DNA is TGTGCCAGCAGTGAGGGGACAGCAGACGGCTACACCTTC. Translating it yields CASSEGTADGYTF.

The J gene is TRBJ2-6, the V gene TRBV2; 7 nucleotides agree with TRBD1. V gave up 7 bases and J gave up 1 base; unmatched junction bases: 7. CDR1 is SNHLY and CDR2 is FYNNEI in the germline V gene. This CDR3 contains 16 residues. CDR3 in DNA: TGTGCCAGCATGGGGACAGACTATTCTGGGGCCAACGTCCTGACTTTC. This gives the protein CASMGTDYSGANVLTF.